Reported below is one TCR beta chain. This record belongs to a study of CD8+CD57+ T cells in acquired aplastic anemia. Genomic DNA served as template for TCR beta VDJ and CDR3 profiling. Each CDR3 protein is one row after TCRdb ran MiXCR on the reads. The table has roughly 250,000 distinct CDR3 sequences, approximately 45% seen once. Patients sequenced had flow cytometry evidence of CD8+CD57+ cell expansion. Trimming took 2 bases from V and 6 from J, leaving 17 bases between them. The CDR3 has 16 amino acids. Germline CDR1 is DFQATT and CDR2 is SNEGSKA (reference sequence). The rearrangement joins TRBV20-1 to TRBJ1-6; TRBD1 might be the D (5 bases). This sequence was found in a human donor with aplastic anemia. The sequenced sample was sorted CD4+, CD8+, or CD8+CD57+ T cells (not recorded which) from PBMCs. Here the CDR3 reads CSARPQGPVSNSPLHF. In DNA, the CDR3 is TGCAGTGCTAGACCTCAGGGCCCCGTATCTAATTCACCCCTCCACTTT.